One sample yielded the 31 T cell receptor beta chains listed below, sequenced in a study of breast tumors, draining lymph nodes, adjacent tissues. MiXCR, applied by TCRdb to the multiplex PCR reads, yields one record per CDR3 protein. The table has approximately 170,000 distinct CDR3 sequences, 30% to 35% seen once. Breast cancer patients provided tissue from their axillary draining lymph nodes. What was sequenced was axillary lymph node tissue. The origin of the receptors is a female donor with breast cancer. Some clones in this sample may be carry-over from other donors' samples.

Only a few counts were recorded for this clonotype. One base away lies a much larger clone, so this may be a sequencing read error. The CDR3 DNA follows: TGCAGTGCTAGAGATGGGGCATCTAACTCTGGCTACACCTTC. This translates into CSARDGASNSGYTF. The genes are TRBV20-1 and TRBJ1-2; possibly TRBD1 for D (5 bases). The CDR3 is 14 amino acids. CDR1 and CDR2 from the germline V gene are DFQATT and SNEGSKA (reference sequence).

This clonotype was picked up many times. This chain's CDR3 is CASRDGSPRYNEQFF. The CDR3 DNA reads TGTGCCAGCAGGGACGGCTCCCCAAGATACAATGAGCAGTTCTTC. V usage is TRBV7-9 and J usage is TRBJ2-1; D is unclear. This CDR3 comprises 15 residues. From germline, CDR1 is SEHNR and CDR2 FQNEAQ (reference sequence). Deletions cut 6 bases from V and 4 bases from J, with 16 bases between.

Points on this clonotype: It may be a read error: a sequence one base away is much more abundant. As the CDR3 is not closed by the conserved phenylalanine or tryptophan, this likely results from a read error. The chain recombines TRBV6-5 with TRBJ2-2, with no clear D. This CDR3 has 16 amino acids. Germline V gives CDR1 MNHEY, CDR2 SVGAGI. Trimming removed 4 bases from V and 2 bases from J, with 14 bases in between. For the CDR3, the DNA is TGTGCCAGCAGTTTCCGGACGGGTCGCAACACCGGGGAGCTGTTTTCT. Its translation is CASSFRTGRNTGELFS.

The J gene is TRBJ1-2, the V gene TRBV7-9; no firm D call. Looked up from germline, CDR1 is SEHNR and CDR2 is FQNEAQ (reference sequence). V was cut by 0 bases and J by 3 bases, with 5 bases left in between. This CDR3 spans 13 amino acids. The DNA for the CDR3 is TGTGCCAGCAGCTTAGCTGGGGACTATGGCTACACCTTC. Residues: CASSLAGDYGYTF.

This clonotype was seen ten or more times. The chain links TRBV9 to TRBJ2-2; D is perhaps TRBD2 (5 bases). The germline V gene has CDR1 SGDLS and CDR2 YYNGEE. The CDR3 sequence is 14 residues long. V lost 3 bases and J lost 8, with 14 bases in between. CDR3 protein: CASSGKGAPGELFF. CDR3 in DNA: TGTGCCAGCAGCGGTAAGGGAGCCCCTGGGGAGCTGTTTTTT.

This clonotype was seen a handful of times. The chain links TRBV2 to TRBJ1-1; D is unclear. In germline, CDR1 is SNHLY, CDR2 FYNNEI. Trimming cost V 8 bases and J 2 bases, with 15 bases left between them. The CDR3 length is 14 residues. CDR3 protein: CASPGSLANTEAFF. CDR3 DNA: TGTGCCAGCCCCGGGTCCCTGGCTAACACTGAAGCTTTCTTT.

This clonotype was seen repeatedly, ten times or more. This chain uses TRBV7-9 with TRBJ2-1; TRBD1 matches at 7 bases. After removal of 5 bases from V and 10 bases from J, the junction contained 11 bases not matched to a gene. The length of the CDR3 is 14 residues. Germline assignment: CDR1 SEHNR and CDR2 FQNEAQ (reference sequence). CDR3 nucleotide sequence: TGTGCCAGCAGCCCGGGGACAGCAGCCGGCGAGCAGTTCTTC. It yields the protein CASSPGTAAGEQFF.

V and J are TRBV29-1 and TRBJ2-5; TRBD1 matches at 9 bases. Germline V gene lookup returns CDR1 SQVTM and CDR2 ANQGSEA. The CDR3 extends over 13 amino acids. The DNA of the CDR3 is TGCAGTCCTTACAACAGGGGGCGGGAGACCCAGTACTTC. Its translation: CSPYNRGRETQYF.

With respect to this clonotype: At one end the junction does not follow the germline gene, possibly because of a read error. Here the CDR3 reads CASSPRGISNQPRHF. The CDR3 DNA reads TGTGCCAGCTCACCCAGGGGTATTAGCAATCAGCCCCGGCATTTT. V gene TRBV6-5 combines with J gene TRBJ1-5, with D maybe TRBD1 (6 bases). The CDR3 sequence is 15 residues long. Germline CDR1 reads MNHEY; CDR2 reads SVGAGI.

This clonotype was found many times. Here the CDR3 DNA reads TGTGCCAGCAGCCTAGACCCTAGCGGGGTCGGCACAGATACGCAGTATTTT. As protein: CASSLDPSGVGTDTQYF. The chain is built from TRBV7-2 and TRBJ2-3, with 9 bases identical to TRBD2. Unmatched junction bases numbered 10, after V lost 5 bases and J lost 1 base. The CDR3 extends over 17 amino acids. Germline CDR1 SGHTA, CDR2 FQGNSA.

In the case of this clonotype: A single base separates this from a much larger clone, so it may be a read error. This chain links TRBV9 with TRBJ2-1; 7 bases map to TRBD2. Germline V lookup: CDR1 SGDLS, CDR2 YYNGEE. The CDR3 length is 15 residues. The CDR3 nucleotides read TGTGCCAGCAGCGCCCAGGGAGGGTCCTGCAATGAGCAGTTCTTC. Translated, it gives CASSAQGGSCNEQFF.

The chain recombines TRBV5-6 with TRBJ2-7, with 13 bases fitting TRBD2. In germline, CDR1 is SGHDT, CDR2 YYEEEE. V dropped 4 bases and J dropped 0; count of bases not matched to a gene: 10. This CDR3 has 18 residues. Here the CDR3 DNA reads TGTGCCAGCAGCCTACTGACTAGCGGGAGGTCATTCTCCTACGAGCAGTACTTC. Translation: CASSLLTSGRSFSYEQYF.

This clonotype has at least ten counts. The J gene is TRBJ1-5, the V gene TRBV19; D is ambiguous. Looked up from germline, CDR1 is LNHDA and CDR2 is SQIVND (reference sequence). Trimming took off 3 bases at V and 7 bases at J, with 10 bases between the two ends. This CDR3 is built from 13 residues. CDR3 bases: TGTGCCAGTAGTATTACGGGAAACCAGCCCCAGCATTTT. It specifies CASSITGNQPQHF.

There are many counts of this clonotype. The rearrangement links TRBV11-2 to TRBJ1-6, with D unclear. The CDR3 has 16 amino acids. CDR1 is SGHAT, CDR2 FQNNGV, per germline. The ends were cut back, 5 bases at V and 2 bases at J, with 13 bases in the middle. CDR3 protein: CASSRISGAYNSPLHF. The CDR3 nucleotides read TGTGCCAGCAGCCGAATCTCCGGGGCCTATAATTCACCCCTCCACTTT.

The V call is TRBV12-3 or TRBV12-4, the J call TRBJ2-5; D gene ambiguous. This CDR3 contains 14 residues. The ends were cut back, 6 bases at V and 3 bases at J, with 14 bases in the middle. The CDR3, as DNA: TGTGCCAGCAGCAGCATTTGGGCGGAAGAGACCCAGTACTTC. Its protein product is CASSSIWAEETQYF.

This clonotype appeared many times. J is TRBJ2-5 and V is TRBV7-9; 11 nucleotides line up with TRBD2. This CDR3 contains 17 residues. Trimming removed 2 bases from V and 5 bases from J; junction bases left unmatched: 10. Germline V gene lookup returns CDR1 SEHNR and CDR2 FQNEAQ (reference sequence). CDR3 region: CASSLLLAGEGEETQYF. The CDR3, as DNA: TGTGCCAGCAGCTTACTACTAGCGGGAGAAGGGGAGGAGACCCAGTACTTC.

This clonotype was detected ten times or more. V gene TRBV24-1 combines with J gene TRBJ1-2, with a tentative D call TRBD1 (5 bases). The CDR3 is 13 amino acids. V was cut by 5 bases and J by 4 bases, with 10 bases left in between. CDR1 is KGHDR, CDR2 SFDVKD, per germline. The CDR3 spells CATSGGHSYGYTF. The DNA of the CDR3 is TGTGCCACCAGTGGAGGACACAGCTATGGCTACACCTTC.

This clonotype was seen at least ten times. The rearrangement links TRBV14 to TRBJ2-2; D perhaps matches TRBD2 (6 bases). V was cut by 0 bases and J by 0 bases, with 8 bases left in between. CDR3 length: 16 amino acids. Germline lookup yields CDR1 SGHDN and CDR2 FVKESK. The CDR3: CASSQERGSNTGELFF. As DNA, the CDR3 is TGTGCCAGCAGCCAAGAACGGGGGTCGAACACCGGGGAGCTGTTTTTT.

This clonotype was detected many times. The chain couples TRBV6-1 to TRBJ1-2; 7 bases agree with TRBD1. In germline, CDR1 is MNHNS, CDR2 SASEGT. The CDR3 contains 15 residues. The V gene end was trimmed by 6 bases and the J gene end by 4 bases; junction bases not matched to a gene: 11. CDR3 nucleotides: TGTGCCAGCAGAGCAGACAGGGTGTATGGCTATGGCTACACCTTC. Its protein product is CASRADRVYGYGYTF.

The J gene is TRBJ1-4, the V gene TRBV5-4; possible D gene TRBD1, 6 bases. The germline V gene encodes CDR1 SGHNT and CDR2 YYREEE (reference sequence). Deletions cut 4 bases from V and 10 bases from J, with 14 bases between. The CDR3 is 13 residues long. The chain's CDR3 is CASSLDGTRKLFF. CDR3 bases: TGTGCCAGCAGCCTGGACGGGACACGAAAACTGTTTTTT.

This clonotype was observed at least ten times. This chain uses TRBV19 with TRBJ2-1; tentatively, D is TRBD1 or TRBD2 (7 bases each). Germline values: CDR1 LNHDA, CDR2 SQIVND (reference sequence). The CDR3 has 17 amino acids. V dropped 2 bases and J dropped 9 bases, with 23 bases sitting between them. CDR3 residues: CASSISFWGGGDSEQFF. In DNA, the CDR3 is TGTGCCAGTAGTATATCTTTTTGGGGGGGAGGGGACAGTGAGCAGTTCTTC.

Ten or more counts support this clonotype. The gene calls are TRBV2 and TRBJ2-1, with D perhaps given as TRBD1 or TRBD2 (5 bases each). Trimming shortened V by 4 bases and J by 8 bases, and 21 bases separated the two germline ends. The CDR3 runs to 16 residues. Looked up from germline, CDR1 is SNHLY and CDR2 is FYNNEI. CDR3 DNA: TGTGCCAGCAGTGGTTGGGGACCAAAAATGTTGGATGAGCAGTTCTTC. It is translated as CASSGWGPKMLDEQFF.

This clonotype was seen more than once but under ten times. The genes are TRBV6-1 and TRBJ1-1; D is undetermined. Germline V lookup: CDR1 MNHNS, CDR2 SASEGT. V shed 6 bases and J shed 1 base, with 6 bases lying between them. The length of the CDR3 is 12 residues. The DNA for the CDR3 is TGTGCCAGCAGATCAGGGAACACTGAAGCTTTCTTT. It translates to CASRSGNTEAFF.

This clonotype was detected only once. Possible read error: a much larger clone is one base away. V usage is TRBV9 and J usage is TRBJ2-1, with 9 bases matching TRBD1. Germline values: CDR1 SGDLS, CDR2 YYNGEE. The CDR3 has 15 amino acids. CDR3 in DNA: TGTGCCAGCAGCGGGGGGGACAGGGACCACAATGAGCAGTCCTTC. This gives the protein CASSGGDRDHNEQSF. Filled out from reference TRBV9 and TRBJ2-1, the complete variable domain reads DSGVTQTPKHLITATGQRVTLRCSPRSGDLSVYWYQQSLDQGLQFLIQYYNGEERAKGNILERFSAQQFPDLHSELNLSSLELGDSALYFCASSGGDRDHNEQSFGPGTRLTVL.

The table lists this clonotype with many counts. The chain couples TRBV19 to TRBJ2-1; the D is unclear. The CDR3 is 14 amino acids. V was clipped by 3 bases and J by 0 bases, with 6 bases between them. Germline V lookup: CDR1 LNHDA, CDR2 SQIVND (reference sequence). In DNA form, the CDR3 reads TGTGCCAGTAGTATGGGAAGCTCCTACAATGAGCAGTTCTTC. Translation gives CASSMGSSYNEQFF.

This clonotype was counted ten times or more. V and J are TRBV6-1 and TRBJ2-7, with TRBD2 matching over 7 bases. This CDR3 is 13 amino acids long. The V segment lost 8 bases and the J segment 8 bases; nucleotides outside the gene matches: 12. In germline, CDR1 is MNHNS, CDR2 SASEGT. The CDR3 here is CASAEWEGSKQYF. CDR3 nucleotide sequence: TGTGCCAGCGCCGAGTGGGAGGGCAGCAAGCAGTACTTC.

The table lists this clonotype with a count of one. The chain uses TRBV20-1 and TRBJ2-2, with TRBD2 matching over 8 bases. The CDR3 sequence is 16 residues long. Germline V gene lookup returns CDR1 DFQATT and CDR2 SNEGSKA (reference sequence). J was trimmed by 4 bases and V by 7 bases; bases with no gene match: 14. The CDR3 DNA follows: TGCAGTGTTCTACCCGGGGGGGCCTACACCACCGGGGAGCTGTTTTTT. Translation: CSVLPGGAYTTGELFF.

A word on this clonotype: This may be a read error, as it is one base from a much larger clone. The chain carries TRBV6-6 and TRBJ1-6; a weak D match, TRBD1 (6 bases). The V and J ends lost 8 bases and 0 bases respectively, with 20 bases between them. This CDR3 is built from 18 residues. Per the germline V gene, CDR1 is MNHNY and CDR2 is SVGAGI (reference sequence). This CDR3 reads CASRPPKGVGSYNSPLHF. CDR3 bases: TGTGCCAGCCGGCCACCAAAGGGGGTGGGCTCCTATAATTCACCCCTCCACTTT.

This clonotype has only a few counts. The J gene is TRBJ2-1, the V gene TRBV6-5; 11 bases agree with TRBD1. The CDR3 loop spans 16 amino acids. J was trimmed by 4 bases and V by 5 bases; bases with no gene match: 7. Per germline, CDR1 MNHEY and CDR2 SVGAGI. CDR3 region: CASSRPGTGGYNEQFF. For the CDR3, the DNA is TGTGCCAGCAGTCGCCCCGGGACAGGGGGATACAATGAGCAGTTCTTC.

This chain uses TRBV2 with TRBJ2-7; no definite D call. The V end was cut by 8 bases, the J end by 3 bases, with 17 bases between. The CDR3 consists of 14 residues. Looked up from germline, CDR1 is SNHLY and CDR2 is FYNNEI. The DNA of the CDR3 is TGTGCCAGCGTAATGCTTAGCTTAATCTACGAGCAGTACTTC. Residues: CASVMLSLIYEQYF.

On this clonotype itself: A much larger clone differs by one base, so this may be a read error. In DNA, the CDR3 is TGTGCCAGTCAAAACGACGGGACCGGGGGGCTGTTTTTT. This sequence encodes CASQNDGTGGLFF. The chain has TRBV6-5 and TRBJ2-2; possible D gene TRBD2, 6 bases. The germline CDR1 and CDR2 sequences are MNHEY and SVGAGI. The CDR3 runs to 13 residues.